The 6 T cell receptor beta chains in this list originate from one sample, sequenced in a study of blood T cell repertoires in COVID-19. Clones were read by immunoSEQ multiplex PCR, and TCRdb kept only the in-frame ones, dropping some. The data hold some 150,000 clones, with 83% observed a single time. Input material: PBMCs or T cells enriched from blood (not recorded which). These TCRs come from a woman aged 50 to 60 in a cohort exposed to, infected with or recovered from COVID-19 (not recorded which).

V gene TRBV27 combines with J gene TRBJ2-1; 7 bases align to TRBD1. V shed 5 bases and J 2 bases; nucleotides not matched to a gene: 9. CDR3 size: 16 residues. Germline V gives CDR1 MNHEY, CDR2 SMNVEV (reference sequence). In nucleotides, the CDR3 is TGTGCCAGCAGTAAAAACCGACAGGGCACCTACAATGAGCAGTTCTTC. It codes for CASSKNRQGTYNEQFF.

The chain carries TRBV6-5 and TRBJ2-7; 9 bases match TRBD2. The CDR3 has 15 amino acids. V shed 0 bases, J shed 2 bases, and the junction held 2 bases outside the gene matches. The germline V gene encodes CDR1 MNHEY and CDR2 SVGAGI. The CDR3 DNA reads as TGTGCCAGCAGTTACTCAGGCGGGAGGGCCTACGAGCAGTACTTC. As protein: CASSYSGGRAYEQYF.

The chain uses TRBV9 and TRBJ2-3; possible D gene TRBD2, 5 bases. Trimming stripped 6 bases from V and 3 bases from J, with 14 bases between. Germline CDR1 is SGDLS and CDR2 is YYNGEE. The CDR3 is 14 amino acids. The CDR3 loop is CASTGVGGTDTQYF. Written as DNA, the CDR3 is TGTGCCAGCACCGGGGTAGGCGGAACAGATACGCAGTATTTT.

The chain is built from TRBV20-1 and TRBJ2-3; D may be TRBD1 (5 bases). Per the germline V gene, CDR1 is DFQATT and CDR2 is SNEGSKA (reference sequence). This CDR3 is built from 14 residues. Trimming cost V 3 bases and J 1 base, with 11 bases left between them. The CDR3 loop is CSASLQAGTDTQYF. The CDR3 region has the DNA TGCAGTGCTAGTTTACAGGCGGGCACAGATACGCAGTATTTT.

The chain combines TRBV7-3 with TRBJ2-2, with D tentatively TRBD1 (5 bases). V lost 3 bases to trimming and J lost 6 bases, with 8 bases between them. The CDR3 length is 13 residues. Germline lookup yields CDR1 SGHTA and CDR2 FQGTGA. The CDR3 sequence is CASSLQGAGELFF. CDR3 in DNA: TGTGCCAGCAGCTTGCAGGGTGCCGGGGAGCTGTTTTTT.

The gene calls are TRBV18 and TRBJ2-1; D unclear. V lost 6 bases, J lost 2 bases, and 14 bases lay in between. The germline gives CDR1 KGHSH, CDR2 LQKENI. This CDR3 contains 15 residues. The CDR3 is CASSHSDAAYNEQFF. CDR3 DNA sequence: TGTGCCAGCTCCCACTCCGATGCTGCCTACAATGAGCAGTTCTTC. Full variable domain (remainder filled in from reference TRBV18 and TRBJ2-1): NAGVMQNPRHLVRRRGQEARLRCSPMKGHSHVYWYRQLPEEGLKFMVYLQKENIIDESGMPKERFSAEFPKEGPSILRIQQVVRGDSAAYFCASSHSDAAYNEQFFGPGTRLTVL.